Presented here are 16 T cell receptor beta chains from one specimen sequenced in a study of blood T cells in healthy people across ages. Primers used in a second PCR of about 7 to 12 cycles were a sample-barcoded 5' primer and a J-beta primer mix. MiXCR, run by TCRdb on the 5' RACE reads, gives a single entry per CDR3 protein. The table has approximately 2,000,000 distinct CDR3 sequences, about 39% seen once. The sequenced sample consisted of blood. The receptors shown here come from a human donor in good health.

The chain is built from TRBV20-1 and TRBJ2-2, with unresolved D. Trimming shortened V by 6 bases and J by 1 base, and 12 bases separated the two germline ends. This CDR3 has 14 residues. Germline CDR1 reads DFQATT; CDR2 reads SNEGSKA (reference sequence). The CDR3 protein is CSARARMNTGELFF. The CDR3 bases are TGCAGTGCGCGAGCCCGTATGAACACCGGGGAGCTGTTTTTT.

Details on this clonotype: Relative to the germline gene, one junction end is altered; a read error may explain this. The rearrangement joins TRBV15 to TRBJ1-1, with D possibly matching TRBD1 (5 bases). Germline V lookup: CDR1 LNHNV, CDR2 YYDKDF (reference sequence). The CDR3 contains 13 residues. CDR3 amino acids: CATSSGRGTETFF. CDR3 DNA sequence: TGTGCCACCAGCTCAGGGAGGGGCACTGAAACTTTCTTT.

J is TRBJ2-2 and V is TRBV11-2, with TRBD2 identical over 8 bases. Germline CDR1 and CDR2: SGHAT and FQNNGV. J was trimmed by 0 bases and V by 1 base; bases with no gene match: 1. CDR3 length: 16 amino acids. The CDR3 here is CASSLVAGPNTGELFF. Here the CDR3 DNA reads TGTGCCAGCAGCTTAGTAGCGGGGCCGAACACCGGGGAGCTGTTTTTT.

V usage is TRBV13 and J usage is TRBJ2-5; 7 positions match TRBD1. The CDR3 length is 13 residues. Germline CDR1 PRHDT, CDR2 FYEKMQ (reference sequence). With V trimmed by 8 bases and J by 6 bases, 9 bases remained unmatched. CDR3 DNA sequence: TGTGCCAGCGGACCTGACAGGGAACAGACCCAGTACTTC. Translating it yields CASGPDREQTQYF.

In regard to this clonotype: One junction end disagrees with the germline gene, perhaps due to a read error. This chain uses TRBV12-3 or TRBV12-4 with TRBJ2-1; 10 nucleotides agree with TRBD2. The CDR3 consists of 19 residues. The CDR3 loop reads CASSPRASGGKSSCNEQFF. The CDR3 bases are TGTGCCAGCAGCCCACGGGCTAGCGGGGGAAAGAGCTCCTGCAATGAGCAGTTCTTC.

This clonotype was observed a few times. CDR3 in amino acids: CASRSDRRLAKNIQYF. The CDR3 DNA sequence: TGTGCCAGCAGATCCGACAGAAGGTTAGCCAAAAACATTCAGTACTTC. V and J are TRBV6-2 or TRBV6-3 and TRBJ2-4; maybe TRBD1 (5 bases). Germline loops: CDR1 MNHEY, CDR2 SVGEGT. V was pared by 6 bases and J by 0 bases, with 15 bases between. The CDR3 is 16 residues long.

This clonotype turned up a few times. The chain recombines TRBV4-1 with TRBJ2-1; 12 nucleotides align to TRBD2. Germline CDR1 is MGHRA and CDR2 is YSYEKL. The CDR3 spans 17 residues. After removal of 4 bases from V and 7 bases from J, the junction contained 11 bases not matched to a gene. The CDR3 loop is CASSLELTSGGLNEQFF. As DNA, the CDR3 is TGCGCCAGCAGCCTTGAACTCACTAGCGGGGGGTTGAATGAGCAGTTCTTC.

This chain joins TRBV20-1 and TRBJ2-1; 12 bases align to TRBD2. Per the germline V gene, CDR1 is DFQATT and CDR2 is SNEGSKA (reference sequence). The CDR3 contains 21 residues. Trimming took 3 bases from V and 8 from J; bases not matched to a gene: 26. The CDR3 is CSARDLAFPSSGGASIHEQFF. DNA of the CDR3: TGCAGTGCTAGGGATTTGGCCTTCCCATCTAGCGGGGGGGCCAGTATCCATGAGCAGTTCTTC.

The rearrangement links TRBV7-2 to TRBJ1-2; D is possibly TRBD1 (6 bases). The CDR3 contains 15 residues. Trimming removed 1 base from V and 6 bases from J, with 15 bases in between. Germline V lookup: CDR1 SGHTA, CDR2 FQGNSA. The CDR3 DNA sequence: TGTGCCAGCAGCTTAGATCGGGGGCTACGGGATGGCTACACCTTC. It specifies CASSLDRGLRDGYTF.

This clonotype appeared a few times. This chain links TRBV4-2 with TRBJ1-2, with 7 bases identical to TRBD1. The CDR3 runs to 14 residues. The V gene's germline CDR1 is LGHNA and CDR2 YNFKEQ. The V and J ends lost 1 base and 7 bases, in that order; junction bases with no gene match: 6. The CDR3 is CASSQVTGESGYTF. DNA of the CDR3: TGTGCCAGCAGCCAAGTCACAGGGGAAAGTGGCTACACCTTC.

This clonotype was seen a handful of times. The chain links TRBV28 to TRBJ2-7, with a tentative D call TRBD1 (6 bases). This CDR3 contains 15 residues. Germline CDR1 reads MDHEN; CDR2 reads SYDVKM. Trimming took 5 bases from V and 5 from J, leaving 19 bases between them. CDR3 amino acids: CASSEPQGLNDEQYF. Here the CDR3 DNA reads TGTGCCAGCAGTGAACCACAGGGTTTGAATGACGAGCAGTACTTC.

This clonotype was counted a few times. This sequence joins TRBV12-3 or TRBV12-4 and TRBJ1-3, with D uncertain. CDR3 length: 12 amino acids. V was pared by 6 bases and J by 11 bases, with 14 bases between. CDR3 in amino acids: CASSPQVGAIYF. The DNA of the CDR3 is TGTGCCAGCAGCCCCCAGGTGGGCGCCATATATTTT.

In DNA, the CDR3 is TGTGCCAGCACCCCAAGTGGGAGGGGCTACACCTTC. It codes for CASTPSGRGYTF. V is TRBV11-2 and J is TRBJ1-2, with D unresolved. Germline values: CDR1 SGHAT, CDR2 FQNNGV. Trimming took off 7 bases at V and 8 bases at J, with 14 bases between the two ends. This CDR3 spans 12 amino acids.

The V gene is TRBV6-5, the J gene TRBJ2-1; D might be TRBD1 or TRBD2, each matching 5 bases. CDR1 and CDR2 from the germline V gene are MNHEY and SVGAGI. V was trimmed by 2 bases and J by 8 bases, leaving 10 bases between them. The CDR3 sequence is 13 residues long. The CDR3 DNA reads TGTGCCAGCAGTTACGGGGGTTTGGATGAGCAGTTCTTC. Translating gives CASSYGGLDEQFF.

The chain uses TRBV7-9 and TRBJ2-5; 9 bases are a match to TRBD2. The end of the DNA fits TRBJ2-7 better, so the J call may be wrong. The CDR3 runs 15 residues. From germline, CDR1 is SEHNR and CDR2 FQNEAQ (reference sequence). The CDR3 region has the DNA TGTGCCAGCAGCTCCATCACTAGCGGGTCCTACGAGCAGTACTTC. Its protein is CASSSITSGSYEQYF.

The chain combines TRBV28 with TRBJ1-5, with D uncertain. CDR3 length: 14 amino acids. Germline V gives CDR1 MDHEN, CDR2 SYDVKM. V was shortened by 2 bases and J by 3 bases, with 8 bases between the two germline ends. The CDR3 spells CASSLSTSNQPQHF. The DNA for the CDR3 is TGTGCCAGCAGTTTAAGTACGTCCAATCAGCCCCAGCATTTT. Filled out from reference TRBV28 and TRBJ1-5, the complete variable domain reads DVKVTQSSRYLVKRTGEKVFLECVQDMDHENMFWYRQDPGLGLRLIYFSYDVKMKEKGDIPEGYSVSREKKERFSLILESASTNQTSMYLCASSLSTSNQPQHFGDGTRLSIL.